This entry lists 29 T cell receptor beta chains sequenced from one sample in a study of T-cell memory formation after mild COVID-19. TCRdb analysed the 5' RACE reads with MiXCR anew, one entry per CDR3 protein. The sample includes approximately 260,000 distinct CDR3 sequences, 15% to 20% of them seen just once. Sequences were obtained from PBMCs or a T cell subset sorted from them (not recorded which). These receptors were taken from a man aged 18 to 29 who had mild COVID-19 (a few samples of this study predate the infection). Cell type and time point are not known.

The gene calls are TRBV20-1 and TRBJ2-3; D ambiguous. Germline values: CDR1 DFQATT, CDR2 SNEGSKA (reference sequence). CDR3 size: 13 residues. Trimming shortened V by 1 base and J by 2 bases, and 7 bases separated the two germline ends. The CDR3 loop reads CSARGGNTDTQYF. As DNA, the CDR3 is TGCAGTGCTAGAGGGGGAAACACAGATACGCAGTATTTT.

Written as DNA, the CDR3 is TGTGCCAGCAGCCACATACGGACAGGGGAGAGGGAGCAGTTCTTC. Its protein is CASSHIRTGEREQFF. The gene calls are TRBV7-9 and TRBJ2-1; 9 nucleotides agree with TRBD1. The CDR3 spans 15 residues. Germline trimming cut 5 bases from V and 10 bases from J; bases unmatched to any gene: 12. Germline V gene data show CDR1 as SEHNR and CDR2 as FQNEAQ (reference sequence).

The sample holds a few counts of this clonotype. The chain joins TRBV12-3 or TRBV12-4 to TRBJ2-1; TRBD2 agrees at 7 bases. J gave up 7 bases and V 6 bases, and 6 bases lay outside the gene matches. This CDR3 comprises 13 residues. CDR3 protein: CASRGDYKNEQFF. CDR3 nucleotides: TGTGCCAGCAGGGGGGACTACAAAAATGAGCAGTTCTTC.

The chain has TRBV7-9 and TRBJ1-6, with D tentatively TRBD1 (5 bases). The V and J ends lost 3 bases and 10 bases respectively, with 13 bases between them. The germline V gene encodes CDR1 SEHNR and CDR2 FQNEAQ (reference sequence). This CDR3 has 14 residues. The CDR3 nucleotides are TGTGCCAGCAGCTTGGGGTTTTGGGACTCACCCCTCCACTTT. Encoded protein: CASSLGFWDSPLHF.

This clonotype was detected only a few times. V gene TRBV18 combines with J gene TRBJ2-5; D possibly corresponds to TRBD1 (6 bases). The CDR3 loop spans 16 amino acids. The ends were cut back, 3 bases at V and 5 bases at J, with 19 bases in the middle. Germline lookup yields CDR1 KGHSH and CDR2 LQKENI. The CDR3: CASSPTRQAKQETQYF. The CDR3 DNA follows: TGTGCCAGCTCACCCACCCGACAGGCCAAGCAGGAGACCCAGTACTTC. Full variable domain (rest looked up from reference TRBV18 and TRBJ2-5): NAGVMQNPRHLVRRRGQEARLRCSPMKGHSHVYWYRQLPEEGLKFMVYLQKENIIDESGMPKERFSAEFPKEGPSILRIQQVVRGDSAAYFCASSPTRQAKQETQYFGPGTRLLVL.

A few counts support this clonotype. The CDR3 sequence is CASSLAGRGEPQHF. CDR3 coding DNA: TGCGCCAGCAGCTTGGCCGGCAGGGGTGAGCCCCAGCATTTT. The V gene is TRBV5-1, the J gene TRBJ1-5; D is perhaps TRBD1 (6 bases). Per germline, CDR1 SGHRS and CDR2 YFSETQ. This CDR3 has 14 residues. V was pared by 0 bases and J by 8 bases, with 12 bases between. Full variable domain (missing parts from reference TRBV5-1 and TRBJ1-5): KAGVTQTPRYLIKTRGQQVTLSCSPISGHRSVSWYQQTPGQGLQFLFEYFSETQRNKGNFPGRFSGRQFSNSRSEMNVSTLELGDSALYLCASSLAGRGEPQHFGDGTRLSIL.

In its sample, this clonotype was seen a few times. The chain recombines TRBV5-1 with TRBJ2-2, with TRBD1 matching over 10 bases. The CDR3 is 17 residues long. After removal of 4 bases from V and 6 bases from J, the junction contained 12 bases not matched to a gene. The germline V gene has CDR1 SGHRS and CDR2 YFSETQ. CDR3 residues: CASSLRQGALMAGELFF. CDR3 sequence (DNA): TGCGCCAGCAGCCTTAGACAGGGGGCGCTAATGGCCGGGGAGCTGTTTTTT.

This clonotype was counted only a few times. The rearrangement links TRBV10-3 to TRBJ1-4; the D gene is possibly TRBD1 (6 bases). Trimming cost V 10 bases and J 8 bases, with 20 bases left between them. Germline assignment: CDR1 ENHRY and CDR2 SYGVKD. CDR3 length equals 14 residues. The CDR3 DNA sequence: TGTGCCACAATGAAGCCGGGGGCAGGGGAAAAACTGTTTTTT. Translating it yields CATMKPGAGEKLFF.

This sequence joins TRBV7-9 and TRBJ2-7; 9 nucleotides align to TRBD1. The germline V gene encodes CDR1 SEHNR and CDR2 FQNEAQ (reference sequence). The CDR3 runs 15 residues. The junction had 9 bases not matched to a gene; V was cut back by 3 bases and J by 6 bases. The CDR3, as DNA: TGTGCCAGCAGCTTCTCCGGGACAGGGCTCCCCGAGCAGTACTTC. This encodes CASSFSGTGLPEQYF. Filled out from reference TRBV7-9 and TRBJ2-7, the complete variable domain reads DTGVSQNPRHKITKRGQNVTFRCDPISEHNRLYWYRQTLGQGPEFLTYFQNEAQLEKSRLLSDRFSAERPKGSFSTLEIQRTEQGDSAMYLCASSFSGTGLPEQYFGPGTRLTVT.

The chain links TRBV18 to TRBJ1-2; a weak D match, TRBD1 (5 bases). Germline V gene sequence: CDR1 KGHSH, CDR2 LQKENI. CDR3 length equals 15 residues. Trimming removed 6 bases at V and 4 bases at J, with 18 bases between. The CDR3 is CASSRSRDGSYGYTF. In DNA form, the CDR3 reads TGTGCCAGCTCCCGGTCCCGGGACGGATCCTATGGCTACACCTTC.

The chain combines TRBV5-1 with TRBJ2-3, with 9 bases fitting TRBD1. V shed 4 bases, J shed 4 bases, and the junction held 13 bases outside the gene matches. This CDR3 spans 17 amino acids. Germline lookup yields CDR1 SGHRS and CDR2 YFSETQ. The CDR3 DNA reads TGCGCCAGCAGCCGAACCACAGGGGGCTTTAGTCCAGATACGCAGTATTTT. Translated, it gives CASSRTTGGFSPDTQYF.

The chain employs TRBV12-3 or TRBV12-4 and TRBJ2-5; 7 bases agree with TRBD2. The CDR3 has 13 amino acids. Unmatched junction bases numbered 5, after V lost 5 bases and J lost 5 bases. The CDR3: CASSVGRRETQYF. CDR3 bases: TGTGCCAGCAGTGTCGGGAGGAGGGAGACCCAGTACTTC.

V usage is TRBV5-1 and J usage is TRBJ1-1; no clear D gene. CDR1 is SGHRS and CDR2 is YFSETQ in the germline V gene. The ends were cut back, 5 bases at V and 0 bases at J, with 17 bases in the middle. The CDR3 contains 16 residues. This chain's CDR3 is CASRFIEVKMNTEAFF. The DNA for the CDR3 is TGCGCCAGCAGATTCATTGAGGTAAAAATGAACACTGAAGCTTTCTTT.

The chain is built from TRBV27 and TRBJ2-5; 12 bases agree with TRBD2. CDR3 length equals 15 residues. V shed 3 bases and J 4 bases; nucleotides not matched to a gene: 3. The germline CDR1 and CDR2 sequences are MNHEY and SMNVEV (reference sequence). The chain's CDR3 is CASSFLAGGTETQYF. Here the CDR3 DNA reads TGTGCCAGCAGTTTTCTAGCGGGGGGGACAGAGACCCAGTACTTC.

The V call is TRBV4-2, the J call TRBJ1-6; TRBD1 aligns across 7 bases. The CDR3 contains 17 residues. The J segment lost 5 bases and the V segment lost 0 bases, leaving 7 bases of the junction unmatched. Germline assignment: CDR1 LGHNA and CDR2 YNFKEQ. CDR3 in amino acids: CASSQDPTTGNNSPLHF. The DNA for the CDR3 is TGTGCCAGCAGCCAAGATCCCACGACAGGGAATAATTCACCCCTCCACTTT.

J is TRBJ1-1 and V is TRBV19; D perhaps matches TRBD1 (5 bases). V lost 3 bases and J 3 bases, leaving 17 bases between the germline ends. The CDR3 consists of 16 residues. Germline values: CDR1 LNHDA, CDR2 SQIVND (reference sequence). The CDR3 loop reads CASSMAATVPHTEAFF. The CDR3 nucleotides are TGTGCCAGTAGTATGGCCGCGACAGTTCCCCACACTGAAGCTTTCTTT.

This clonotype was counted ten times or more. The gene calls are TRBV5-1 and TRBJ1-4; 9 nucleotides match TRBD1. The trim removed 0 bases at V and 7 bases at J, leaving 7 bases unmatched. Germline CDR1 reads SGHRS; CDR2 reads YFSETQ. This CDR3 has 16 residues. CDR3 sequence reads: CASSLGDRGSGEKLFF. Written as DNA, the CDR3 is TGCGCCAGCAGCTTGGGAGACAGGGGGTCTGGTGAAAAACTGTTTTTT.

There are a few counts of this clonotype. CDR3 DNA sequence: TGCAGTGCTAGAGATCGGCTAGCGGCGACAGATACGCAGTATTTT. Translated, it gives CSARDRLAATDTQYF. The chain uses TRBV20-1 and TRBJ2-3; the match to TRBD2 covers 7 bases. The CDR3 spans 15 residues. J lost 3 bases, V lost 0 bases, and 6 bases had no gene match. Germline assignment: CDR1 DFQATT and CDR2 SNEGSKA (reference sequence).

This clonotype was seen a handful of times. The J gene is TRBJ2-5, the V gene TRBV6-5; 9 bases map to TRBD1. V shed 4 bases and J 5 bases; nucleotides not matched to a gene: 8. The CDR3 consists of 15 residues. Germline V gene data show CDR1 as MNHEY and CDR2 as SVGAGI. CDR3 region: CASSSSRGTGETQYF. CDR3 bases: TGTGCCAGCAGTTCGAGTCGGGGGACAGGGGAGACCCAGTACTTC.

This chain connects TRBV6-5 to TRBJ2-3, with D uncertain. Germline V gene data show CDR1 as MNHEY and CDR2 as SVGAGI. The CDR3 sequence is 12 residues long. Here the CDR3 DNA reads TGTGCTGCTACCGGGTCCACAGATACGCAGTATTTT. It encodes CAATGSTDTQYF.

The V call is TRBV5-1, the J call TRBJ2-5; D may correspond to TRBD1 or TRBD2 (5 bases each). The V gene lost 2 bases and the J gene lost 7 bases, with 12 bases spanning the gap. This CDR3 has 13 amino acids. In germline, CDR1 is SGHRS, CDR2 YFSETQ. The chain's CDR3 is CASSLDRGGTQYF. Here the CDR3 DNA reads TGCGCCAGCAGCTTAGACCGTGGGGGGACCCAGTACTTC. The full variable domain, in which reference TRBV5-1 and TRBJ2-5 provide the parts outside the CDR3, is KAGVTQTPRYLIKTRGQQVTLSCSPISGHRSVSWYQQTPGQGLQFLFEYFSETQRNKGNFPGRFSGRQFSNSRSEMNVSTLELGDSALYLCASSLDRGGTQYFGPGTRLLVL.

This chain connects TRBV11-2 to TRBJ1-3; possible D gene TRBD1, 6 bases. The V gene lost 7 bases and the J gene lost 0 bases, with 16 bases spanning the gap. The CDR3 runs to 16 residues. Germline loops: CDR1 SGHAT, CDR2 FQNNGV. CDR3 in DNA: TGTGCCAGCACCGAGGGGGGGCGGAACTCTGGAAACACCATATATTTT. This codes for CASTEGGRNSGNTIYF. Full variable domain (missing parts from reference TRBV11-2 and TRBJ1-3): EAGVAQSPRYKIIEKRQSVAFWCNPISGHATLYWYQQILGQGPKLLIQFQNNGVVDDSQLPKDRFSAERLKGVDSTLKIQPAKLEDSAVYLCASTEGGRNSGNTIYFGEGSWLTVV.

This clonotype turned up a few times. This chain uses TRBV2 with TRBJ2-7; D not resolved. Germline V gene lookup returns CDR1 SNHLY and CDR2 FYNNEI. Trimming took off 7 bases at V and 4 bases at J, with 14 bases between the two ends. This CDR3 is 13 amino acids long. The CDR3 protein is CASKWQPEYEQYF. The CDR3 nucleotides read TGTGCCAGCAAGTGGCAGCCAGAATACGAGCAGTACTTC. The full variable domain, its missing parts supplied by reference TRBV2 and TRBJ2-7, is EPEVTQTPSHQVTQMGQEVILRCVPISNHLYFYWYRQILGQKVEFLVSFYNNEISEKSEIFDDQFSVERPDGSNFTLKIRSTKLEDSAMYFCASKWQPEYEQYFGPGTRLTVT.

This clonotype was counted between two and nine times. The rearrangement links TRBV4-1 to TRBJ2-3; 11 bases are a match to TRBD2. Looked up from germline, CDR1 is MGHRA and CDR2 is YSYEKL. This CDR3 has 15 residues. After removal of 6 bases from V and 4 bases from J, the junction contained 6 bases not matched to a gene. The CDR3 region has the DNA TGCGCCAGCAGGAAACTAGCGGGGGAAGCAGATACGCAGTATTTT. Its translation: CASRKLAGEADTQYF.

The CDR3 loop reads CASSPRGASTEAFF. Written as DNA, the CDR3 is TGTGCCAGCAGCCCCCGCGGGGCGAGCACTGAAGCTTTCTTT. This sequence joins TRBV9 and TRBJ1-1; TRBD1 is a possible D gene (5 bases). Germline V gene lookup returns CDR1 SGDLS and CDR2 YYNGEE. The CDR3 is made up of 14 amino acids. Trimming left V 4 bases short and J 4 bases short, with 14 bases between.

The chain has TRBV19 and TRBJ1-1, with 7 bases that match TRBD1. The CDR3 loop spans 15 amino acids. The ends lost 4 bases at V and 4 bases at J; junction bases unmatched: 9. The germline V gene has CDR1 LNHDA and CDR2 SQIVND (reference sequence). The CDR3 bases are TGTGCCAGTAGTACTCGGGACAGTCGGACCACTGAAGCTTTCTTT. It specifies CASSTRDSRTTEAFF.

V gene TRBV4-2 combines with J gene TRBJ1-6, with TRBD1 matching over 9 bases. V trimming: 6 bases; J trimming: 8 bases; junction bases outside the gene matches: 8. This CDR3 region has 15 residues. Germline V gene sequence: CDR1 LGHNA, CDR2 YNFKEQ. CDR3 nucleotide sequence: TGTGCCAGCAGGACGGGGACAGGGATTGATTCACCCCTCCACTTT. Amino acid sequence: CASRTGTGIDSPLHF.

The chain links TRBV9 to TRBJ1-2; no clear D. Between the trimmed V and J ends, which lost 3 bases and 14 bases, there was a span of 23 bases. The V gene's germline CDR1 is SGDLS and CDR2 YYNGEE. The CDR3 length is 14 residues. CDR3 DNA: TGTGCCAGCAGCGCCTCTGGGTTGGGTGCGCGGGGAACCTTC. Its translation: CASSASGLGARGTF.

The rearrangement uses TRBV6-6 and TRBJ1-5; weak D call: TRBD1 (6 bases). The CDR3 loop spans 13 amino acids. V was clipped by 5 bases and J by 6 bases, with 11 bases between them. The germline V gene encodes CDR1 MNHNY and CDR2 SVGAGI (reference sequence). CDR3 nucleotides: TGTGCCAGCAGTACAGGGTCGGTTCAGCCCCAGCATTTT. Protein sequence: CASSTGSVQPQHF.